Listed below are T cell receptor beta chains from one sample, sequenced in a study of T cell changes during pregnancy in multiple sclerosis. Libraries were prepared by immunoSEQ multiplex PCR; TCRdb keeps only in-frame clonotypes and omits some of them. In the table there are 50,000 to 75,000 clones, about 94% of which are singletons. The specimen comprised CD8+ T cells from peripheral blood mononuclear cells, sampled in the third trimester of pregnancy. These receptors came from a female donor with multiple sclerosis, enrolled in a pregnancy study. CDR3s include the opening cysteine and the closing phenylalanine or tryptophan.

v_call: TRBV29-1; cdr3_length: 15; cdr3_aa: CSAWGQTKSSYEQYF
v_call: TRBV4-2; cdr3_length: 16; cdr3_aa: CASSQEGTSGSYEQYF
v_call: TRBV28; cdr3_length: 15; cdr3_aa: CASSSIGTDRTEAFF
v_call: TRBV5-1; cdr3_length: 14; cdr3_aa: CASSFLDGTGELFF
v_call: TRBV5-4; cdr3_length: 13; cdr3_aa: CAYRDPSSYEQYF
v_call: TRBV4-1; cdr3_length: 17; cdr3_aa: CASSHKGDYSGANVLTF
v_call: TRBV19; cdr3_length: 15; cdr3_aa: CASSATTGIKNIQYF
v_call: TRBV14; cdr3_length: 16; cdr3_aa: CASSPSGGRTAYEQYF
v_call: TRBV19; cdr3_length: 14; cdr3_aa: CASRWGRQSTEAFF
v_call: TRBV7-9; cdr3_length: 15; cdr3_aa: CASSPDASGSYEQYF
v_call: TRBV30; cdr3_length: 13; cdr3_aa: CAWSVGQIGSGFF
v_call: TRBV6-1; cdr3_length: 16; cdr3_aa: CASSEDPGRGVDEQYF
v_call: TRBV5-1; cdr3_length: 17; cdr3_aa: CASSTGLAGSRDNEQFF
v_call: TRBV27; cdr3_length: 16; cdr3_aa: CASSLSRRDGANVLTF
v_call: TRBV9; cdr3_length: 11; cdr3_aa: CASSAIYGYTF
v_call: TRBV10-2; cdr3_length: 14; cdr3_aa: CASSETGNSQPQHF
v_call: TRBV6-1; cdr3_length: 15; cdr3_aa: CASSEGTGDFQPQHF
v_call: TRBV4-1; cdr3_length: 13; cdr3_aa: CASYGGGDLGQFF
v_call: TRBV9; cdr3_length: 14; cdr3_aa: CASSVDLGGNTIYF
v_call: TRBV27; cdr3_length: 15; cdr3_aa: CASSEQGGSYNEQFF
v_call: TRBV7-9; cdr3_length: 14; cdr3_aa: CASSSGQGNQPQHF
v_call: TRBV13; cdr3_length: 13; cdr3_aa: CASSSGTGDEQYF
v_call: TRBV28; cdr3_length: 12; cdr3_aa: CASSLQGYEQYF
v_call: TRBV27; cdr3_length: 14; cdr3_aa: CASSLSGVNYGYTF
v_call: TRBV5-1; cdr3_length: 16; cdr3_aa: CASSPGQPPPTDTQYF
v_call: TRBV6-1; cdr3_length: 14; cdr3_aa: CASSAGTGSEKLFF
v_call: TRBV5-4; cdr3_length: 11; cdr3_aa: CASSLGVGHLF
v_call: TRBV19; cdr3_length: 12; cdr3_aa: CASSAGYTEAFF
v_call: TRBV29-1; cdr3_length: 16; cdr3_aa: CSVVVARGSSYNEQFF
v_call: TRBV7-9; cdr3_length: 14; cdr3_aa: CASSLLDSSYEQYF
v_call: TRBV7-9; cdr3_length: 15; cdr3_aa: CASSLAREDKDGYTF
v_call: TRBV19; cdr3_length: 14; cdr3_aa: CASVRDNSSYEQYF
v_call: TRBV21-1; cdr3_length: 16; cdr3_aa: CASSKETGEGSTEAFF
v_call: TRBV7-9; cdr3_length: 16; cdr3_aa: CASSLSLDRGYNEQFF